The next 10 T cell receptor beta chains were all read from a single sample in a study of human T cells and chemical hapten exposure. Time point denoted: pre-sensitization, week 0. Treatment given: therapeutic diphenylcyclopropenone sensitization with weekly scalp DPC. In TCRdb, the RACE reads were re-called with MiXCR into one record per CDR3 protein. The table has approximately 370,000 distinct CDR3 sequences, approximately 5% seen once. Sequenced here: whole blood, sampled in connection with sensitization to the hapten diphenylcyclopropenone (DPC). These receptors were taken from a woman under 30 with alopecia areata. Some clones in this sample may be carry-over from other donors' samples.

The chain couples TRBV6-1 to TRBJ1-5; TRBD1 agrees at 9 bases. The junction had 14 bases not matched to a gene; V was cut back by 3 bases and J by 5 bases. In germline, CDR1 is MNHNS, CDR2 SASEGT. The CDR3 covers 18 residues. The CDR3, as DNA: TGTGCCAGCAGTGACCCGCCATTGGGACAGGGTTACGATCAGCCCCAGCATTTT. Translation gives CASSDPPLGQGYDQPQHF.

This clonotype was observed many times. This CDR3 reads CASSPLSSPLHF. In DNA form, the CDR3 reads TGTGCCAGCAGTCCCTTATCATCACCCCTCCACTTT. This chain connects TRBV28 to TRBJ1-6; D is ambiguous. The CDR3 is 12 amino acids. Germline-derived CDR1 and CDR2 are MDHEN and SYDVKM. V was clipped by 5 bases and J by 10 bases, with 9 bases between them.

This clonotype showed up just a few times. The chain employs TRBV9 and TRBJ2-7; the D gene is possibly TRBD1 (5 bases). This CDR3 region has 15 residues. The V and J ends lost 3 bases and 3 bases respectively, with 16 bases between them. Germline V gene sequence: CDR1 SGDLS, CDR2 YYNGEE. CDR3 sequence reads: CASSAQGSPLYEQYF. As DNA, the CDR3 is TGTGCCAGCAGCGCCCAGGGAAGCCCCCTCTACGAGCAGTACTTC.

The sample holds many counts of this clonotype. This chain links TRBV12-5 with TRBJ1-5; TRBD1 might be the D (5 bases). V was trimmed by 6 bases and J by 5 bases, leaving 14 bases between them. Germline CDR1 and CDR2: LGHNT and FRNRAP. The CDR3 is 14 amino acids. The CDR3 protein is CASGDGLGDQPQHF. In DNA form, the CDR3 reads TGTGCTAGTGGGGACGGCCTGGGGGATCAGCCCCAGCATTTT. Full variable domain (remainder filled in from reference TRBV12-5 and TRBJ1-5): DARVTQTPRHKVTEMGQEVTMRCQPILGHNTVFWYRQTMMQGLELLAYFRNRAPLDDSGMPKDRFSAEMPDATLATLKIQPSEPRDSAVYFCASGDGLGDQPQHFGDGTRLSIL.

The chain uses TRBV20-1 and TRBJ1-2; D unresolved. From germline, CDR1 is DFQATT and CDR2 SNEGSKA (reference sequence). Trimming removed 2 bases at V and 4 bases at J, with 11 bases between. This CDR3 spans 13 amino acids. CDR3 protein: CSARPGRGYGYTF. As DNA, the CDR3 is TGCAGTGCTAGACCCGGACGGGGCTATGGCTACACCTTC.

The genes are TRBV6-6 and TRBJ1-1, with a possible D match to TRBD1 (5 bases). This CDR3 contains 13 residues. Germline lookup yields CDR1 MNHNY and CDR2 SVGAGI (reference sequence). Trimming took 1 base from V and 6 from J, leaving 9 bases between them. Here the CDR3 DNA reads TGTGCCAGCAGTTACTACCAGGGAGCTGAAGCTTTCTTT. The encoded protein is CASSYYQGAEAFF.

This clonotype was counted ten times or more. The chain uses TRBV7-6 and TRBJ2-3; no reliable D call. This CDR3 is 13 amino acids long. V shed 2 bases and J shed 2 bases, with 5 bases lying between them. Germline V gene data show CDR1 as SGHVS and CDR2 as FNYEAQ. CDR3 DNA sequence: TGTGCCAGCAGCTTAATCCACACAGATACGCAGTATTTT. Translated, it gives CASSLIHTDTQYF. Together with reference TRBV7-6 and TRBJ2-3, the CDR3 gives the full variable domain: GAGVSQSPRYKVTKRGQDVALRCDPISGHVSLYWYRQALGQGPEFLTYFNYEAQQDKSGLPNDRFSAERPEGSISTLTIQRTEQRDSAMYRCASSLIHTDTQYFGPGTRLTVL.

This clonotype was detected a few times. This chain joins TRBV10-3 and TRBJ2-2; 7 bases are a match to TRBD1. This CDR3 has 14 residues. Trimming at V came to 6 bases and at J to 6 bases, leaving 7 bases not matched to a gene. Germline loops: CDR1 ENHRY, CDR2 SYGVKD. The CDR3 here is CAIRGTAPAGELFF. For the CDR3, the DNA is TGTGCCATCAGAGGGACAGCGCCCGCCGGGGAGCTGTTTTTT.

This clonotype was counted at least ten times. This sequence joins TRBV18 and TRBJ2-3; D might be TRBD1 or TRBD2, each matching 5 bases. There are 14 residues in the CDR3. Trimming shortened V by 2 bases and J by 4 bases, and 10 bases separated the two germline ends. Germline CDR1 reads KGHSH; CDR2 reads LQKENI. The CDR3 loop reads CASSPVRDADTQYF. The CDR3, as DNA: TGTGCCAGCTCACCAGTCCGGGACGCAGATACGCAGTATTTT.

This clonotype was seen more than once but under ten times. The chain combines TRBV18 with TRBJ1-2; perhaps TRBD1 as D (5 bases). Germline V gene sequence: CDR1 KGHSH, CDR2 LQKENI. The V end was cut by 5 bases, the J end by 0 bases, with 16 bases between. This CDR3 has 16 amino acids. In DNA, the CDR3 is TGTGCCAGCTCATCAAATAAGGGACCTACTAACTATGGCTACACCTTC. The encoded protein is CASSSNKGPTNYGYTF.